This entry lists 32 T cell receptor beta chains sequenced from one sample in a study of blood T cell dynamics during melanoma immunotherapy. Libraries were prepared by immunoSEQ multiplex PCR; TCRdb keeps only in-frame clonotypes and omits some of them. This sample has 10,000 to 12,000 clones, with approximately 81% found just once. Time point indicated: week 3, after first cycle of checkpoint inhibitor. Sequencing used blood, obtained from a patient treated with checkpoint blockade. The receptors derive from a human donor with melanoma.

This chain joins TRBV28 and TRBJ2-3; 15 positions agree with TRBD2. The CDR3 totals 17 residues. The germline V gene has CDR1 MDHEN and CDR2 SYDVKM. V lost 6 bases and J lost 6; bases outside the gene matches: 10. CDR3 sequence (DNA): TGTGCCAGCAGCCCACCGGGACTAGCGGGGGGAGAGGATACGCAGTATTTT. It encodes CASSPPGLAGGEDTQYF.

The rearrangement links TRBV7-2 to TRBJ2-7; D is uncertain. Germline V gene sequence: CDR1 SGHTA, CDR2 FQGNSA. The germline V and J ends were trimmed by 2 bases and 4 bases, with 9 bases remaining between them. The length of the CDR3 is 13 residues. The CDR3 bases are TGTGCCAGCAGCTTAATGGGTTGGTACGAGCAGTACTTC. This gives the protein CASSLMGWYEQYF.

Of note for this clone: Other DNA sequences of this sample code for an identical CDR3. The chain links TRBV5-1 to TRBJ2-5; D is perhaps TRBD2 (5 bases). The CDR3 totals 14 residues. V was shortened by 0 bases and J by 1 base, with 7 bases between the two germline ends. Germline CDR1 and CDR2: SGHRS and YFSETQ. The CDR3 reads CASSLGRGQETQYF. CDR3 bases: TGCGCCAGCAGCTTGGGACGGGGCCAAGAGACCCAGTACTTC.

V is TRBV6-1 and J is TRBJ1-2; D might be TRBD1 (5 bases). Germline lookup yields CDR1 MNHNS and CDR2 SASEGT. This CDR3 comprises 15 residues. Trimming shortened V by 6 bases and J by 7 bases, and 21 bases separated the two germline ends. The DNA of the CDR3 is TGTGCCAGCAGATCTGGCGGGAGTCAGGGATCTGGCTACACCTTC. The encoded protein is CASRSGGSQGSGYTF.

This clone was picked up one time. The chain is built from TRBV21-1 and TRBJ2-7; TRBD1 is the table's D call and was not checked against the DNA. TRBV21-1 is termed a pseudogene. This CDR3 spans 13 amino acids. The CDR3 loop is CASSYSGSDEQYF. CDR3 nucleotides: TGTGCCAGCAGTTACTCAGGGTCCGACGAGCAGTACTTC.

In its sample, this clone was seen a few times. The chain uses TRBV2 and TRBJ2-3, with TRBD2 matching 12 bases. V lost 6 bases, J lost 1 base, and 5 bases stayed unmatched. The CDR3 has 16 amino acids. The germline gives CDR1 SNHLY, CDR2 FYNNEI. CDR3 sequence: CASRLRTSGGTDTQYF. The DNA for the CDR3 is TGTGCCAGCAGACTTCGGACTAGCGGGGGCACAGATACGCAGTATTTT. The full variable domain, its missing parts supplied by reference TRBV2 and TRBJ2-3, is EPEVTQTPSHQVTQMGQEVILRCVPISNHLYFYWYRQILGQKVEFLVSFYNNEISEKSEIFDDQFSVERPDGSNFTLKIRSTKLEDSAMYFCASRLRTSGGTDTQYFGPGTRLTVL.

The CDR3 nucleotides are TGTGCCAGCAGCTTCAAGATGGGGGGGGAGGAGACCCAGTACTTC. It is translated as CASSFKMGGEETQYF. This chain connects TRBV5-4 to TRBJ2-5; TRBD2 aligns across 7 bases. CDR3 length: 15 residues. CDR1 and CDR2 from the germline V gene are SGHNT and YYREEE (reference sequence). The trim removed 2 bases at V and 5 bases at J, leaving 9 bases unmatched. Complete variable domain (other parts from reference TRBV5-4 and TRBJ2-5): ETGVTQSPTHLIKTRGQQVTLRCSSQSGHNTVSWYQQALGQGPQFIFQYYREEENGRGNFPPRFSGLQFPNYSSELNVNALELDDSALYLCASSFKMGGEETQYFGPGTRLLVL.

This CDR3 reads CASSQAPGQIYEQYF. In DNA, the CDR3 is TGCGCCAGCAGCCAAGCCCCGGGACAGATCTACGAGCAGTACTTC. V and J are TRBV4-3 and TRBJ2-7, with 7 bases that match TRBD1. The germline gives CDR1 LGHNA, CDR2 YSLEER. The V gene end was trimmed by 1 base and the J gene end by 3 bases; junction bases not matched to a gene: 6. This CDR3 has 15 amino acids.

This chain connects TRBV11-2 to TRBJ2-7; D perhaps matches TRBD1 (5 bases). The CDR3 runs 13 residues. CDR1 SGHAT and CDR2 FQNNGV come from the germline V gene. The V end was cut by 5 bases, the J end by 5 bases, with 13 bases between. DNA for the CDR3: TGTGCCAGCAGCCCTGGGGCCCCCAACGAGCAGTACTTC. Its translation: CASSPGAPNEQYF.

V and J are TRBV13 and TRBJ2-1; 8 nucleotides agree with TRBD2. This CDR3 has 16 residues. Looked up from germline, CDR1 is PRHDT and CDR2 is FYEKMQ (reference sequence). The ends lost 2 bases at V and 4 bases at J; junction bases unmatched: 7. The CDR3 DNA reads TGTGCCAGCAGCTTAATCACGTCGGGGGGGTACAATGAGCAGTTCTTC. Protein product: CASSLITSGGYNEQFF.

The CDR3 region is CASSIGWDRAYEQYF. The CDR3 coding sequence is TGTGCCAGTAGTATCGGGTGGGATCGGGCCTACGAGCAGTACTTC. The V and J genes are TRBV19 and TRBJ2-7, with D hard to call. The germline V gene has CDR1 LNHDA and CDR2 SQIVND (reference sequence). The CDR3 sequence is 15 residues long. V lost 3 bases, J lost 2 bases, and 14 bases lay in between.

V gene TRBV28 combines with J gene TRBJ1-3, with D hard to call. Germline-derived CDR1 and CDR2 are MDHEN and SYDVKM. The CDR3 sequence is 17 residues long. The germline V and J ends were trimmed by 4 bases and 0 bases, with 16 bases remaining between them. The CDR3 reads CASSSLPRHISGNTIYF. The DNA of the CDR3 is TGTGCCAGCAGTTCATTACCCCGACACATCTCTGGAAACACCATATATTTT.

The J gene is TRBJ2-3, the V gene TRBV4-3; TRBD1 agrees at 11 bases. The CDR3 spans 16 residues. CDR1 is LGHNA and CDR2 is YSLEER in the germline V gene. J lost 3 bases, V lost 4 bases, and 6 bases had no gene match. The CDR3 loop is CASSPRTGGGTDTQYF. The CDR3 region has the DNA TGCGCCAGCAGCCCCCGGACAGGGGGCGGGACAGATACGCAGTATTTT.

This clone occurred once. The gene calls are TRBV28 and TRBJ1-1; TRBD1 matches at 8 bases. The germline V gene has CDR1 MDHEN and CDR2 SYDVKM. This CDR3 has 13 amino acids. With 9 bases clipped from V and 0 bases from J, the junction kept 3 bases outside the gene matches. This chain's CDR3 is CASWTGLNTEAFF. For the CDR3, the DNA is TGTGCCAGTTGGACAGGGCTGAACACTGAAGCTTTCTTT.

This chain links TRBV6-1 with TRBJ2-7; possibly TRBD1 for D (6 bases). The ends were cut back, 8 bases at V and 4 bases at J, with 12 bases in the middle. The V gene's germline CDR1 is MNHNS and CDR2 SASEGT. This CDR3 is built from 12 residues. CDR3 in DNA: TGTGCCAGCTATAACAGGGTATACGAGCAGTACTTC. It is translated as CASYNRVYEQYF.

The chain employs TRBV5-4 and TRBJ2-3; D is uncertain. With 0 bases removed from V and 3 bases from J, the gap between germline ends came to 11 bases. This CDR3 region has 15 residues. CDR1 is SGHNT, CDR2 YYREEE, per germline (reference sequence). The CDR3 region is CASSLEGDGTDTQYF. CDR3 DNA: TGTGCCAGCAGCTTGGAGGGCGACGGGACAGATACGCAGTATTTT.

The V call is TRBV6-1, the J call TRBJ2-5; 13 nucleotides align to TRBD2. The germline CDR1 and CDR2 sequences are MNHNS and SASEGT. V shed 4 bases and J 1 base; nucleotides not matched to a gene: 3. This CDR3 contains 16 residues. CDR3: CASSVLAGGPQETQYF. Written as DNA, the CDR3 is TGTGCCAGCAGTGTACTAGCGGGGGGGCCCCAAGAGACCCAGTACTTC.

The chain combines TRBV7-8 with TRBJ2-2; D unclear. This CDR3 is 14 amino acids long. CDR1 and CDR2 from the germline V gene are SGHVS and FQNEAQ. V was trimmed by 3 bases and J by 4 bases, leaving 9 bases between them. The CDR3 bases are TGTGCCAGCAGCTTGGGTACAGTCACCGGGGAGCTGTTTTTT. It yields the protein CASSLGTVTGELFF.

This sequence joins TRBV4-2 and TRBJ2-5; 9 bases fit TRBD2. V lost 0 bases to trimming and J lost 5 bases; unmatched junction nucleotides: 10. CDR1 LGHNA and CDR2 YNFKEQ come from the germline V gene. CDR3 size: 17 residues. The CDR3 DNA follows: TGTGCCAGCAGCCAAGATAGCAGCGGGGGGCCGGGGGAGACCCAGTACTTC. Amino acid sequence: CASSQDSSGGPGETQYF.

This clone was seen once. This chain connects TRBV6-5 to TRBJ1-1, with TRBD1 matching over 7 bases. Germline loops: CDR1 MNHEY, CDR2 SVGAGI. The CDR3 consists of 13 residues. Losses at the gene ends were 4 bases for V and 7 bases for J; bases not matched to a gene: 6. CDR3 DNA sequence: TGTGCCAGCAGTTTGAGGGGGCAGCGTGAAGCTTTCTTT. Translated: CASSLRGQREAFF.

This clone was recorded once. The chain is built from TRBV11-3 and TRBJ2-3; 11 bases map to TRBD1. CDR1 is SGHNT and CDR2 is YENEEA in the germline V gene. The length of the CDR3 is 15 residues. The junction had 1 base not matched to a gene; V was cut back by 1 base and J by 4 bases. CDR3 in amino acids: CASSLGTGGADTQYF. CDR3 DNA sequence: TGTGCCAGCAGCTTAGGGACAGGGGGCGCAGATACGCAGTATTTT.

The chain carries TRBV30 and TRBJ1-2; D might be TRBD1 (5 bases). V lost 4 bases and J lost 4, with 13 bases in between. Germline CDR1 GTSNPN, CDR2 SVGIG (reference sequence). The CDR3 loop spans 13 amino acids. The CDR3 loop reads CAWKRNRPYGYTF. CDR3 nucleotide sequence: TGTGCCTGGAAACGGAACAGGCCCTATGGCTACACCTTC.

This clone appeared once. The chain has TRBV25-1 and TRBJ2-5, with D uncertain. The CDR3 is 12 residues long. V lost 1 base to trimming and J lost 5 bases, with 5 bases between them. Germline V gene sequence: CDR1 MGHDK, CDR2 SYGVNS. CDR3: CASSEFQETQYF. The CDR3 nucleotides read TGTGCCAGCAGTGAATTTCAGGAGACCCAGTACTTC.

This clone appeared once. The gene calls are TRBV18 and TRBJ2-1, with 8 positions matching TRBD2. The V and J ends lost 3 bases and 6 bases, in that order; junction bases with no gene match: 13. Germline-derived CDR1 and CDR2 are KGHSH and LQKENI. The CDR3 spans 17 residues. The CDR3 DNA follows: TGTGCCAGCTCACCGCCCATGACTAGCGCGTCAATCAATGAGCAGTTCTTC. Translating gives CASSPPMTSASINEQFF.

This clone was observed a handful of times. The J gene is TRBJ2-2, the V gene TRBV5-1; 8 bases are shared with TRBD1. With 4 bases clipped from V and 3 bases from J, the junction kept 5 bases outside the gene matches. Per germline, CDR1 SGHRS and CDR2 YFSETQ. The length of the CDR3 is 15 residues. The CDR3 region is CASSPGTGYTGELFF. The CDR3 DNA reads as TGCGCCAGCAGCCCCGGGACAGGTTACACCGGGGAGCTGTTTTTT.

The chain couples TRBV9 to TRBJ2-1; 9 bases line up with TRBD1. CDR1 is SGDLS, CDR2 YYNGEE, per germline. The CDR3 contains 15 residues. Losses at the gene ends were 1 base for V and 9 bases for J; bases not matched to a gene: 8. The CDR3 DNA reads TGTGCCAGCAGCGTAAAAGACAGGGGGAATGGTGAGCAGTTCTTC. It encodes CASSVKDRGNGEQFF.

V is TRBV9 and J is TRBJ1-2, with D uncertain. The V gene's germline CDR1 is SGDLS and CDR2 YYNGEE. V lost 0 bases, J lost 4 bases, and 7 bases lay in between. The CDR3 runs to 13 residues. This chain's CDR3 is CASSVGIGYGYTF. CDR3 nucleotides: TGTGCCAGCAGCGTAGGAATAGGCTATGGCTACACCTTC.

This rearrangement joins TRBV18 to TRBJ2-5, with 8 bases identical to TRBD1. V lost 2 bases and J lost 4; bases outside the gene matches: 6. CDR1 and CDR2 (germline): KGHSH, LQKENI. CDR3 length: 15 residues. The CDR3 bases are TGTGCCAGCTCACCAGGGCAGGGGGCAGGAGAGACCCAGTACTTC. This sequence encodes CASSPGQGAGETQYF.

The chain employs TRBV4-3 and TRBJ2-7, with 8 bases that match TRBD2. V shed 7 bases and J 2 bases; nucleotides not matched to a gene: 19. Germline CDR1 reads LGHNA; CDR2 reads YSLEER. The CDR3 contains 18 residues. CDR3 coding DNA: TGCGCCAGCATCAGCCCCGGGGGGGCCATCGGGGATACCTACGAGCAGTACTTC. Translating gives CASISPGGAIGDTYEQYF.

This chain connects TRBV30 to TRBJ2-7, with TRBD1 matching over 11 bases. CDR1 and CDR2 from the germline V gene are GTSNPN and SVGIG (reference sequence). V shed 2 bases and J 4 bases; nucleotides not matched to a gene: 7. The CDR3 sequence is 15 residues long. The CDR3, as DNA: TGTGCCTGGAGTTTAGGGACAGGGGGGGGGTACGAGCAGTACTTC. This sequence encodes CAWSLGTGGGYEQYF.

The CDR3 loop is CASSLGTGGSQETQYF. CDR3 sequence (DNA): TGTGCCAGCAGCTTAGGGACAGGGGGCTCTCAAGAGACCCAGTACTTC. The rearrangement joins TRBV7-2 to TRBJ2-5; TRBD1 matches at 11 bases. Germline CDR1 SGHTA, CDR2 FQGNSA. The CDR3 sequence is 16 residues long. V was clipped by 1 base and J by 2 bases; unmatched bases: 3.

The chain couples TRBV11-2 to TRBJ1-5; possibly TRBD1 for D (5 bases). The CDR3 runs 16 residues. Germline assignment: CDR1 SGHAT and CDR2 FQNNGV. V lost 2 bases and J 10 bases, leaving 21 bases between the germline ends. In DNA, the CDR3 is TGTGCCAGCAGCTTAAACTTCGGGGCAGACATTCACCCCCAGCATTTT. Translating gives CASSLNFGADIHPQHF.